Listed below are T cell receptor beta chains from one sample, sequenced in a study of blood T cell repertoires in COVID-19. TCRdb's table, derived via immunoSEQ multiplex PCR, lists solely in-frame clones and lacks some. The profile covers over 60,000 clones, with roughly 91% appearing a single time and approximately 0.57% taken by the ten largest. The sequencing sample was made of peripheral blood. The receptors were gathered from a man aged 45-60 years with COVID-19, enrolled during active disease. Each CDR3 is given with its conserved first and last residue. The D gene is left open where the match is weak. Clone size, where shown, is once, few, many, or a class for clones that have expanded.

V gene: TRBV4-1; D gene: NA; clone size: NA; J gene: TRBJ2-7; CDR3 DNA: TGCGCCAGCAGCCAAGATTCAGGTTACGAGCAGTACTTC; CDR3 protein: CASSQDSGYEQYF
V gene: TRBV27; D gene: TRBD1; clone size: NA; J gene: TRBJ1-2; CDR3 DNA: TGTGCCAGCAGTTTACGCCCGGGACAGGGGAACTATGGCTACACCTTC; CDR3 protein: CASSLRPGQGNYGYTF
V gene: TRBV6-6; D gene: NA; clone size: NA; J gene: TRBJ2-1; CDR3 DNA: TGTGCCAGCAGTCCGTCGGCGGGGGCCTACTCCTACAATGAGCAGTTCTTC; CDR3 protein: CASSPSAGAYSYNEQFF
V gene: TRBV29-1; D gene: TRBD2; clone size: NA; J gene: TRBJ2-7; CDR3 DNA: TGCAGCGTTGAAGCGGGGGTCAGACTAGCGGGAGGGCCATACGAGCAGTACTTC; CDR3 protein: CSVEAGVRLAGGPYEQYF
V gene: TRBV2; D gene: NA; clone size: NA; J gene: TRBJ1-5; CDR3 DNA: TGTGCCAGCAGTGAAGTGGGGCGTGGCAATCAGCCCCAGCATTTT; CDR3 protein: CASSEVGRGNQPQHF
V gene: TRBV6-5; D gene: NA; clone size: once; J gene: TRBJ1-2; CDR3 DNA: TGTGCCAGCAGTCAGATCCAGGGGCTCTCTGGCTACACCTTC; CDR3 protein: CASSQIQGLSGYTF
V gene: TRBV27; D gene: TRBD2; clone size: few; J gene: TRBJ2-5; CDR3 DNA: TGTGCCAGCAGTCAAATCTACGGGACTAAAGGGATGGGGTTGGAGACCCAGTACTTC; CDR3 protein: CASSQIYGTKGMGLETQYF
V gene: TRBV28; D gene: NA; clone size: NA; J gene: TRBJ2-1; CDR3 DNA: TGTGCCAGCAGTTCCTCTACTTGGAGGTTGGATGAGCAGTTCTTC; CDR3 protein: CASSSSTWRLDEQFF
V gene: TRBV29-1; D gene: NA; clone size: few; J gene: TRBJ2-7; CDR3 DNA: TGCAGCGTTGAAGATCCAGGGTCCTACGAGCAGTACTTC; CDR3 protein: CSVEDPGSYEQYF
V gene: TRBV3-1/TRBV3-2; D gene: TRBD2; clone size: once; J gene: TRBJ2-2; CDR3 DNA: TGTGCCAGCAGCCCGACTAGCGGGAGGGCCGGGGAGCTGTTTTTT; CDR3 protein: CASSPTSGRAGELFF
V gene: TRBV19; D gene: TRBD1; clone size: NA; J gene: TRBJ1-5; CDR3 DNA: TGTGCCAGTAGAATCACAGGGGATGGAAATAGCAATCAGCCCCAGCATTTT; CDR3 protein: CASRITGDGNSNQPQHF
V gene: TRBV19; D gene: NA; clone size: NA; J gene: TRBJ1-5; CDR3 DNA: TGTGCCAGTAACGGGGGGCAGCATCAGCCCCAGCATTTT; CDR3 protein: CASNGGQHQPQHF
V gene: TRBV15; D gene: NA; clone size: NA; J gene: TRBJ2-2; CDR3 DNA: TGTGCCACCAGCAGAGAGCCAGGCGTTAACACCGGGGAGCTGTTTTTT; CDR3 protein: CATSREPGVNTGELFF
V gene: TRBV5-5; D gene: NA; clone size: NA; J gene: TRBJ1-3; CDR3 DNA: TGTGCCAGCTCCGACAGTACTGCTGGAAACACCATATATTTT; CDR3 protein: CASSDSTAGNTIYF
V gene: TRBV27; D gene: NA; clone size: NA; J gene: TRBJ1-5; CDR3 DNA: TGTGCCAGCCGACCCGGGATGCTAGGCAATCAGCCCCAGCATTTT; CDR3 protein: CASRPGMLGNQPQHF
V gene: TRBV3-1/TRBV3-2; D gene: NA; clone size: NA; J gene: TRBJ2-1; CDR3 DNA: TGTGCCAGCAGGACCGAACAGGGTGGACCCCACAATGAGCAGTTCTTC; CDR3 protein: CASRTEQGGPHNEQFF
V gene: TRBV27; D gene: TRBD1; clone size: NA; J gene: TRBJ1-2; CDR3 DNA: TGTGCCAGCAGTTTGGCCGGACAGGGGAACGGCTACACCTTC; CDR3 protein: CASSLAGQGNGYTF
V gene: TRBV4-1; D gene: NA; clone size: NA; J gene: TRBJ1-2; CDR3 DNA: TGCGCCAGCAGCCAAGGCTCCTCGGGGAGCTATGGCTACACCTTC; CDR3 protein: CASSQGSSGSYGYTF
V gene: TRBV5-6; D gene: NA; clone size: NA; J gene: TRBJ2-5; CDR3 DNA: TGTGCCAGCAGCTTGGAACTAGTCGAGACCCAGTACTTC; CDR3 protein: CASSLELVETQYF
V gene: TRBV7-2; D gene: NA; clone size: few; J gene: TRBJ2-1; CDR3 DNA: TGTGCCAGCAGCTTGGGCCGTTTTTATGAGCAGTTCTTC; CDR3 protein: CASSLGRFYEQFF
V gene: TRBV14; D gene: TRBD2; clone size: NA; J gene: TRBJ2-7; CDR3 DNA: TGTGCCAGCAGCCCATGGGCGGGGGGCTACGAGCAGTACTTC; CDR3 protein: CASSPWAGGYEQYF
V gene: TRBV28; D gene: NA; clone size: NA; J gene: TRBJ2-7; CDR3 DNA: TGTGCCAGCAGACCCGTAGAGACAGGCCTCCCAAGGTCCTACGAGCAGTACTTC; CDR3 protein: CASRPVETGLPRSYEQYF
V gene: TRBV3-1/TRBV3-2; D gene: TRBD1; clone size: NA; J gene: TRBJ2-7; CDR3 DNA: TGTGCCAGCAGCCAAGACGTGACAGGGGGTACCTACGAGCAGTACTTC; CDR3 protein: CASSQDVTGGTYEQYF
V gene: TRBV12-3/TRBV12-4; D gene: NA; clone size: NA; J gene: TRBJ2-7; CDR3 DNA: TGTGCCAGCAGTTTCCTGTACGAGCAGTACTTC; CDR3 protein: CASSFLYEQYF
V gene: TRBV2; D gene: NA; clone size: once; J gene: TRBJ1-3; CDR3 DNA: TGTGCCAGCAAAGGGGGGGCGCCTGGAAACACCATATATTTT; CDR3 protein: CASKGGAPGNTIYF
V gene: TRBV5-1; D gene: TRBD1; clone size: NA; J gene: TRBJ1-2; CDR3 DNA: TGCGCCAGCAGCGACCACAGGGGGATAGACTATGGCTACACCTTC; CDR3 protein: CASSDHRGIDYGYTF
V gene: TRBV27; D gene: TRBD1; clone size: NA; J gene: TRBJ1-1; CDR3 DNA: TGTGCCAGCAGTTTACGACAGGGGAACACTGAAGCTTTCTTT; CDR3 protein: CASSLRQGNTEAFF
V gene: TRBV6-5; D gene: TRBD1; clone size: NA; J gene: TRBJ2-7; CDR3 DNA: TGTGCCAGCAGTCTACGACAGGGCAGCTCCTACGAGCAGTACTTC; CDR3 protein: CASSLRQGSSYEQYF
V gene: TRBV2; D gene: NA; clone size: NA; J gene: TRBJ1-3; CDR3 DNA: TGTGCCAGCAGTGAAGGGGGCAGCTTCGGAAACACCATATATTTT; CDR3 protein: CASSEGGSFGNTIYF
V gene: TRBV18; D gene: TRBD1; clone size: once; J gene: TRBJ1-1; CDR3 DNA: TGTGCCAGCTCGGACAGGGTTAACACTGAAGCTTTCTTT; CDR3 protein: CASSDRVNTEAFF
V gene: TRBV5-1; D gene: NA; clone size: NA; J gene: TRBJ1-2; CDR3 DNA: TGCGCCAGCAGCGTTCAGGGGAGGGACTATGGCTACACCTTC; CDR3 protein: CASSVQGRDYGYTF
V gene: TRBV28; D gene: NA; clone size: NA; J gene: TRBJ2-7; CDR3 DNA: TGTGCCAGCAGTTCGACCCAGGGTGGCGACGAGCAGTACTTC; CDR3 protein: CASSSTQGGDEQYF
V gene: TRBV28; D gene: NA; clone size: NA; J gene: TRBJ1-1; CDR3 DNA: TGTGCCAGCAGATACAGGGCTACTGAAGCTTTCTTT; CDR3 protein: CASRYRATEAFF
V gene: TRBV3-1/TRBV3-2; D gene: NA; clone size: NA; J gene: TRBJ2-1; CDR3 DNA: TGTGCCAGCAGCCAAGGTGTAGTGTACAATGAGCAGTTCTTC; CDR3 protein: CASSQGVVYNEQFF
V gene: TRBV19; D gene: NA; clone size: few; J gene: TRBJ1-1; CDR3 DNA: TGTGCCAGTAGTAACGGTAGGAGACCGAACACTGAAGCTTTCTTT; CDR3 protein: CASSNGRRPNTEAFF
V gene: TRBV7-3; D gene: NA; clone size: NA; J gene: TRBJ1-1; CDR3 DNA: TGTGCCAGCAGCTTAGGCTCAGTGGGGCAGATGAACACTGAAGCTTTCTTT; CDR3 protein: CASSLGSVGQMNTEAFF
V gene: TRBV5-5; D gene: TRBD1; clone size: NA; J gene: TRBJ2-5; CDR3 DNA: TGTGCCAGCAGCTTGGGGACAGGGGAGACCCAGTACTTC; CDR3 protein: CASSLGTGETQYF
V gene: TRBV10-3; D gene: TRBD1; clone size: NA; J gene: TRBJ1-1; CDR3 DNA: TGTGCCATCACCAATCGAGGGGGCAACACTGAAGCTTTCTTT; CDR3 protein: CAITNRGGNTEAFF
V gene: TRBV7-6; D gene: NA; clone size: NA; J gene: TRBJ1-3; CDR3 DNA: TGTGCCAGCAGCCCGCAGTTTACACCTGGAAACACCATATATTTT; CDR3 protein: CASSPQFTPGNTIYF
V gene: TRBV7-8; D gene: NA; clone size: NA; J gene: TRBJ2-5; CDR3 DNA: TGTGCCAGCAGCTCAGGGTGGGAGACCCAGTACTTC; CDR3 protein: CASSSGWETQYF
V gene: TRBV11-2; D gene: NA; clone size: NA; J gene: TRBJ2-1; CDR3 DNA: TGTGCCAGCAGCTTACGAGACAATGAGCAGTTCTTC; CDR3 protein: CASSLRDNEQFF
V gene: TRBV27; D gene: NA; clone size: once; J gene: TRBJ2-3; CDR3 DNA: TGTGCCAGCAGTTTATCCGCCGGTTTTGATACGCAGTATTTT; CDR3 protein: CASSLSAGFDTQYF
V gene: TRBV29-1; D gene: NA; clone size: NA; J gene: TRBJ1-4; CDR3 DNA: TGCAGCGTTGAAGACCCCCCAGAAAGGGGGGGAAAACTGTTTTTT; CDR3 protein: CSVEDPPERGGKLFF